The sequence of this T cell receptor beta chain was determined in a study of blood T cell repertoires in COVID-19. Looking at the study overall: The origin of the acute and convalescent COVID-19 samples was the United States, Italy and Spain. PBMCs, B-cell-depleted T cells, or T cells provided the cDNA or gDNA that made up the material.

V trimming: 0 bases; J trimming: 6 bases; junction bases outside the gene matches: 6. Germline V CDR1 and CDR2: KGHSH, LQKENI. The CDR3 runs 15 residues. TCRdb's table, derived via immunoSEQ multiplex PCR, lists solely in-frame clones and lacks some. The repertoire holds hundreds of thousands of clones, with more than 75% as singletons. Material: peripheral blood. The chain is built from TRBV18 and TRBJ2-7, with 9 positions matching TRBD1. The sequence was obtained from a man in his 60s who had recovered from COVID-19. CDR3 nucleotide sequence: TGTGCCAGCTCACCACCGAGGACAGGGGCTGGCGAGCAGTACTTC. Translated: CASSPPRTGAGEQYF.